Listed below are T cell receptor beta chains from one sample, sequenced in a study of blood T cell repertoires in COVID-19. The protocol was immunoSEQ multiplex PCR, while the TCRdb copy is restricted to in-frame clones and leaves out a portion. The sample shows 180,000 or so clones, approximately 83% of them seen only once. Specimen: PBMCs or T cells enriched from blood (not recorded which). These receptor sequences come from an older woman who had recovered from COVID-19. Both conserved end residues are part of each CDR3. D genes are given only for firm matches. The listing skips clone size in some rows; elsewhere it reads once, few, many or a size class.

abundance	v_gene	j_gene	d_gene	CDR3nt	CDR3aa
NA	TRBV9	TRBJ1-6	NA	TGTGCCAGCAGCGTAGGGGGGGTACGTTCACCCCTCCACTTT	CASSVGGVRSPLHF
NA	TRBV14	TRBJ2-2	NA	TGTGCCAGCAGCTCCGCGTGGGGGCGGGTCACCGGGGAGCTGTTTTTT	CASSSAWGRVTGELFF
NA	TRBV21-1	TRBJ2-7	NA	TGTGCCAGCACCAAAAAGGGTCTCACCGGGGGTCGCGAGCAGTACTTC	CASTKKGLTGGREQYF
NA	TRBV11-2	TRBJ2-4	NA	TGTGCCAGCAGAAGGATCAGGGACACCAAAAACATTCAGTACTTC	CASRRIRDTKNIQYF
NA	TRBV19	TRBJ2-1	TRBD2	TGTGCCAGTAGTATGAGCGGGAGATACAATGAGCAGTTCTTC	CASSMSGRYNEQFF
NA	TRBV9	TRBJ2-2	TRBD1	TGTGCCAGCAACCAGGGGGAATCGAACACCGGGGAGCTGTTTTTT	CASNQGESNTGELFF
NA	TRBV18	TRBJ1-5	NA	TGTGCCAGCTCACCATCGGGGTTCAATAGCAATCAGCCCCAGCATTTT	CASSPSGFNSNQPQHF
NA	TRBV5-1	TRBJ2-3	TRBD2	TGCGCCAGCAGCCCCAGGACTAGCGGGGCTGCAGATACGCAGTATTTT	CASSPRTSGAADTQYF
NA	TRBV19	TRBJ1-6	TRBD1	TGTGCCAGTAGCGCCGACGGACAGGGAAGTTCACCCCTCCACTTT	CASSADGQGSSPLHF
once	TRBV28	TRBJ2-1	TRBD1	TGTGCCAGCAAACATGGGGACAGGGGTCAGAATGAGCAGTTCTTC	CASKHGDRGQNEQFF
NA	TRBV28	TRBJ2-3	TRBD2	TGTGCCAGCGGGGTTAGCGGGAGATCGACAGATACGCAGTATTTT	CASGVSGRSTDTQYF
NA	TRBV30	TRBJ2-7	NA	TGTGCCTGGAGAAAACCCCTTATCCGGACAGTAGATCCCTACGAGCAGTACTTC	CAWRKPLIRTVDPYEQYF
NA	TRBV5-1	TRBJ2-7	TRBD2	TGCGCCAGCAGCTGGCAAAGCGGGGACTCCTACGAGCAGTACTTC	CASSWQSGDSYEQYF
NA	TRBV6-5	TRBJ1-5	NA	TGTGCCAGCAGGACAGGAGTTCAGCCCCAGCATTTT	CASRTGVQPQHF
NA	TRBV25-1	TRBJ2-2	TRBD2	TGTGCCAGCAGTGCCGGGACTAGCGGGGAGCTGTTTTTT	CASSAGTSGELFF
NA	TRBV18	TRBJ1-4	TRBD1	TGTGCCAGCTCACCCGGGACAGGAAATGAAAAACTGTTTTTT	CASSPGTGNEKLFF
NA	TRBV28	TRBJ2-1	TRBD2	TGTGCCAGCAGTTTACGAGGGGGGACTAGCGGGAGGGCCCCCCTCAATGAGCAGTTCTTC	CASSLRGGTSGRAPLNEQFF
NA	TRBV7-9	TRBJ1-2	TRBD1	TGTGCCAGCAGCGGAAAGACAGGGCTCTATGGCTACACCTTC	CASSGKTGLYGYTF
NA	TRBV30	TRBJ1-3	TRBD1	TGTGCCTGGGGGACAGGGGCTGGAAACACCATATATTTT	CAWGTGAGNTIYF